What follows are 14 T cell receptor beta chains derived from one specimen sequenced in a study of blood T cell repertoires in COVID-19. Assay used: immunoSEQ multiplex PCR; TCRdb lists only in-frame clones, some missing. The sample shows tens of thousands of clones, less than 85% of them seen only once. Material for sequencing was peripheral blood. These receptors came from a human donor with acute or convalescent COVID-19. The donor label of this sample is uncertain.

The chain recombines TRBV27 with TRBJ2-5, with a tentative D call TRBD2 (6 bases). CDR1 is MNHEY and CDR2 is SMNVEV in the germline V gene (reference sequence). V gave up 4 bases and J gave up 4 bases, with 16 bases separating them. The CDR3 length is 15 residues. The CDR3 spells CASSYGGNLRETQYF. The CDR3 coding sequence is TGTGCCAGCAGTTACGGGGGAAATTTGAGAGAGACCCAGTACTTC.

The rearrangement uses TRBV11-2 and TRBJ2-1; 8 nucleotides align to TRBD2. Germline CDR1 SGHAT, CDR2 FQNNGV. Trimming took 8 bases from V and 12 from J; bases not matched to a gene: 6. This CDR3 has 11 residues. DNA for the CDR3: TGTGCCAGCGCTTCCCTAGCGGGGCAGTTCTTC. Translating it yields CASASLAGQFF. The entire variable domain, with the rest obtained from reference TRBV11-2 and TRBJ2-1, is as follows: EAGVAQSPRYKIIEKRQSVAFWCNPISGHATLYWYQQILGQGPKLLIQFQNNGVVDDSQLPKDRFSAERLKGVDSTLKIQPAKLEDSAVYLCASASLAGQFFGPGTRLTVL.

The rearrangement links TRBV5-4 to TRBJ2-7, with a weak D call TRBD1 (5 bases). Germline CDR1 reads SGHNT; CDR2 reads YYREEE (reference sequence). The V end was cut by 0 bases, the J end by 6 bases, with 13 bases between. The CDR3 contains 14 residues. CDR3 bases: TGTGCCAGCAGCTTGGAACTCAGGGTAGGCGAGCAGTACTTC. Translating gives CASSLELRVGEQYF.

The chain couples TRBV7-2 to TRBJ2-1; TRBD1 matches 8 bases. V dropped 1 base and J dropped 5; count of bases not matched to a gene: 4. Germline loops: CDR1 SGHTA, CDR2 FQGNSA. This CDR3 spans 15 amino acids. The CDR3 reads CASSLGQGAHNEQFF. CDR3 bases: TGTGCCAGCAGCTTAGGCCAGGGGGCTCACAATGAGCAGTTCTTC.

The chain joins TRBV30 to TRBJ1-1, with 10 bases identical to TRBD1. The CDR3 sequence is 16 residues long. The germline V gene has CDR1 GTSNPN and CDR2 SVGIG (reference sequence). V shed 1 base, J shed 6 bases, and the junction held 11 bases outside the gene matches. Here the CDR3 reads CAWSGSDRGSVAEAFF. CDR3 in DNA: TGTGCCTGGAGTGGATCGGACAGGGGGTCGGTGGCTGAAGCTTTCTTT. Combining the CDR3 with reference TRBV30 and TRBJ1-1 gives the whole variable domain SQTIHQWPATLVQPVGSPLSLECTVEGTSNPNLYWYRQAAGRGLQLLFYSVGIGQISSEVPQNLSASRPQDRQFILSSKKLLLSDSGFYLCAWSGSDRGSVAEAFFGQGTRLTVV.

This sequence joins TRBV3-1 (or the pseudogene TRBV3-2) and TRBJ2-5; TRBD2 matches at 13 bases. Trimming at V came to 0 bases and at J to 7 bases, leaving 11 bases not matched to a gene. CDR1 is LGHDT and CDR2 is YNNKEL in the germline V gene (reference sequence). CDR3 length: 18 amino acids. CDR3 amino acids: CASSQDGTSGGARGTQYF. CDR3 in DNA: TGTGCCAGCAGCCAAGATGGAACTAGCGGGGGGGCCCGAGGGACCCAGTACTTC.

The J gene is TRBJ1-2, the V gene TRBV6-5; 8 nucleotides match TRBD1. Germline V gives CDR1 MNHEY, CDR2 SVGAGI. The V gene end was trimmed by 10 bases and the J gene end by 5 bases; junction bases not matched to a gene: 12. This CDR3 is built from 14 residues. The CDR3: CATRRQGAVYGYTF. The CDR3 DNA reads TGTGCCACTCGCCGGCAGGGGGCAGTGTATGGCTACACCTTC.

The CDR3 spells CASSHGPPHYEQYV. The CDR3 bases are TGCGCCAGCAGTCACGGTCCCCCCCACTACGAGCAGTACGTC. The chain recombines TRBV23-1 with TRBJ2-7, with D uncertain. TRBV23-1 falls under the ORF class, with uncertain function. The V and J ends lost 3 bases and 3 bases respectively, with 12 bases between them. The CDR3 runs 14 residues.

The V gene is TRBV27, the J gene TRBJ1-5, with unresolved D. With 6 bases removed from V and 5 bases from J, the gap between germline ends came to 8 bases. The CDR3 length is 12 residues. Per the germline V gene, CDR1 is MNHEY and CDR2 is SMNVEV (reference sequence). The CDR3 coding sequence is TGTGCCAGCAGCCCCCCCGATCAGCCCCAGCATTTT. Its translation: CASSPPDQPQHF.

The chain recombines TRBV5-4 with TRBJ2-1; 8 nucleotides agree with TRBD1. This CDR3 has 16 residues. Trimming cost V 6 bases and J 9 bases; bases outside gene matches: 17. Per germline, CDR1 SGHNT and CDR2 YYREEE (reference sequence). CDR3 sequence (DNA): TGTGCCAGCACCCCAGGTGGAGGACAGGGCTGGGGTGAGCAGTTCTTC. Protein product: CASTPGGGQGWGEQFF.

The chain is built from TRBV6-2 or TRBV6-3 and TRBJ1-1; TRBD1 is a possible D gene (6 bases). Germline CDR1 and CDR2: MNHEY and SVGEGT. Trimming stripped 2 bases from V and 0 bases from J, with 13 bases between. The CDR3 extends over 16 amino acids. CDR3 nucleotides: TGTGCCAGCAGTTACAAACAGGGAAGCGTGAACACTGAAGCTTTCTTT. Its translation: CASSYKQGSVNTEAFF.

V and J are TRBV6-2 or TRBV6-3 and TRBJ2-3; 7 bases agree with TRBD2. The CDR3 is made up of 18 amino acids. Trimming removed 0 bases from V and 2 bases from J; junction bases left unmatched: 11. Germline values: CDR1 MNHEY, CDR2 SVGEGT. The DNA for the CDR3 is TGTGCCAGCAGTTACTCCGCTCGGGGAAGCGGGGCCACAGATACGCAGTATTTT. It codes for CASSYSARGSGATDTQYF.

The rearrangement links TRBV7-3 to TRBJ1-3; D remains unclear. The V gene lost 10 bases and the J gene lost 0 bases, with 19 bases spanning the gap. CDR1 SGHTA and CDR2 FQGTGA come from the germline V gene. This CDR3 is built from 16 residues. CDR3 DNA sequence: TGTGCCATCTCCCCGGATCGGGAGAGCTCTGGAAACACCATATATTTT. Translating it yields CAISPDRESSGNTIYF.

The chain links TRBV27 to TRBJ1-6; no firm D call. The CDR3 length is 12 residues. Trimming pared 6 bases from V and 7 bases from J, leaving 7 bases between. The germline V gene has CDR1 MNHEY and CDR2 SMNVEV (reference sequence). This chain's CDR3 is CASSRLNSPLHF. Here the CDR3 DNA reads TGTGCCAGCAGCCGACTGAATTCACCCCTCCACTTT.